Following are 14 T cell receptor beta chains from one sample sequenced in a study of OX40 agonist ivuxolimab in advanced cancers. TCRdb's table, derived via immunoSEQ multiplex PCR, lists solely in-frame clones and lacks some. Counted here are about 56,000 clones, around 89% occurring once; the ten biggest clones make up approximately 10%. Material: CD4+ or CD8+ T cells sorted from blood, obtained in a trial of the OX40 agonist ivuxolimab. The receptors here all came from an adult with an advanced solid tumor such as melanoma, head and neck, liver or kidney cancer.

CDR3 DNA sequence: TGTGCCAGCAGGGGGAACACTGAAGCTTTCTTT. Translation gives CASRGNTEAFF. The V gene is TRBV6-5, the J gene TRBJ1-1, with unresolved D. The CDR3 is 11 residues long. The germline CDR1 and CDR2 sequences are MNHEY and SVGAGI. The V end was cut by 6 bases, the J end by 1 base, with 3 bases between.

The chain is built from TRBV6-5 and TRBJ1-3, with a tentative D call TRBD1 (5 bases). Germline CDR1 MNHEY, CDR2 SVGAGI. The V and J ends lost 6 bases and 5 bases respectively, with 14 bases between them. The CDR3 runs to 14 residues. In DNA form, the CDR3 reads TGTGCCAGCAGGCAGGGCGTGGGGCGAAACACCATATATTTT. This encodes CASRQGVGRNTIYF.

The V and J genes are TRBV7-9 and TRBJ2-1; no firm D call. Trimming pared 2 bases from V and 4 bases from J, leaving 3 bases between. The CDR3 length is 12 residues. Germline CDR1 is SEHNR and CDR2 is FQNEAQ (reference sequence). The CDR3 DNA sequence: TGTGCCAGCAGCTTACCGTACAATGAGCAGTTCTTC. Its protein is CASSLPYNEQFF.

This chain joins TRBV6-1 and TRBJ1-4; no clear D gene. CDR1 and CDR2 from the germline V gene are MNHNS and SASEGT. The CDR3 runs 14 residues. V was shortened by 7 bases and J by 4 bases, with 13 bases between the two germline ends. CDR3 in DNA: TGTGCCAGCAAGGTTTGGAGTGGTAATGAAAAACTGTTTTTT. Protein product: CASKVWSGNEKLFF.

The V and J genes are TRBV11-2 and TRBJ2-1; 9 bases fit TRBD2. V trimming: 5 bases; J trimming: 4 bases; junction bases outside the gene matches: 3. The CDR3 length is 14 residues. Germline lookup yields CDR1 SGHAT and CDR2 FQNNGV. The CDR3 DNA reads TGTGCCAGCAGCCCTAGCGGGGTATACAATGAGCAGTTCTTC. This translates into CASSPSGVYNEQFF.

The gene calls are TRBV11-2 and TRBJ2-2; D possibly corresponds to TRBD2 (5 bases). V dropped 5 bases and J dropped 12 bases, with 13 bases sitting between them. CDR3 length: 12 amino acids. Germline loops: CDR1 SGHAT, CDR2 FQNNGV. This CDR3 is CASSQTSGKLFF. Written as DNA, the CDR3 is TGTGCCAGCAGCCAGACCTCGGGAAAGCTGTTTTTT.

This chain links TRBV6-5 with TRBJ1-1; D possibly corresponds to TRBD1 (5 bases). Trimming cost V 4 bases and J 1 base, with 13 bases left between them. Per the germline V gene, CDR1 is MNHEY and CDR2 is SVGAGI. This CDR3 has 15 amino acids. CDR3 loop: CASSSGTEANTEAFF. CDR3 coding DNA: TGTGCCAGCAGTTCCGGGACGGAGGCGAACACTGAAGCTTTCTTT.

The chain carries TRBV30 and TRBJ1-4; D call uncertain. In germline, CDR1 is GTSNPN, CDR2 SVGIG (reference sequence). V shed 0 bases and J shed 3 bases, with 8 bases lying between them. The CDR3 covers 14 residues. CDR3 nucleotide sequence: TGTGCCTGGAGTGTAGAAACCTCTAATGAAAAACTGTTTTTT. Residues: CAWSVETSNEKLFF.

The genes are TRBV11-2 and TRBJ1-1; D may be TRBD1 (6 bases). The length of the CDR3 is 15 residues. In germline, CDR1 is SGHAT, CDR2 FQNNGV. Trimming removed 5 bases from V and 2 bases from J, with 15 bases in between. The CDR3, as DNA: TGTGCCAGCAGCCCACAGGGACTTATTAACACTGAAGCTTTCTTT. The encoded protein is CASSPQGLINTEAFF.

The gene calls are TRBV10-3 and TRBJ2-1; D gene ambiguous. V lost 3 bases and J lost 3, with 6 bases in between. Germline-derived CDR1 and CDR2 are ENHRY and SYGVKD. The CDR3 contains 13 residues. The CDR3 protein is CAISDPSYNEQFF. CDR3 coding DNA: TGTGCCATCAGTGACCCCAGCTACAATGAGCAGTTCTTC.

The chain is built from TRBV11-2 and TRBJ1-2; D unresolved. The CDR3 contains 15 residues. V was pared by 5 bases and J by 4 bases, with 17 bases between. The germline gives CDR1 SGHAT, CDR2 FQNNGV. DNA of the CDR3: TGTGCCAGCAGCACCGAGGCCCTTAGCTCCTATGGCTACACCTTC. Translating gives CASSTEALSSYGYTF.

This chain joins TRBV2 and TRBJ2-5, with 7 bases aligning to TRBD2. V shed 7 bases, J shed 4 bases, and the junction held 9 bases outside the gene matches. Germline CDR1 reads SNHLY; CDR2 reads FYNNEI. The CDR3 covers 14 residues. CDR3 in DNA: TGTGCCAGCACCTTACCGGGGGGACGAGAGACCCAGTACTTC. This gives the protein CASTLPGGRETQYF.

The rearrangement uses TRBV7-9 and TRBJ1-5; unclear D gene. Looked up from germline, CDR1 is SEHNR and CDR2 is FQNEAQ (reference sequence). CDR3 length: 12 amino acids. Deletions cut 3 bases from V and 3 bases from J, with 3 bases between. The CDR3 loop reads CASSFVNQPQHF. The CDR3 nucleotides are TGTGCCAGCAGCTTTGTCAATCAGCCCCAGCATTTT.

Here the CDR3 DNA reads TGTGCCAGCAGCCAGGGAGAGTCCTACAATGAGCAGTTCTTC. Encoded protein: CASSQGESYNEQFF. V is TRBV7-8 and J is TRBJ2-1; perhaps D is TRBD1 or TRBD2 (5 bases each). The CDR3 totals 14 residues. V dropped 5 bases and J dropped 1 base, with 9 bases sitting between them. CDR1 and CDR2 from the germline V gene are SGHVS and FQNEAQ. The full variable domain, rest sourced from reference TRBV7-8 and TRBJ2-1, is GAGVSQSPRYKVAKRGQDVALRCDPISGHVSLFWYQQALGQGPEFLTYFQNEAQLDKSGLPSDRFFAERPEGSVSTLKIQRTQQEDSAVYLCASSQGESYNEQFFGPGTRLTVL.